The 19 T cell receptor beta chains presented below share a single source sample, sequenced in a study of blood T cell repertoires in COVID-19. Measured with immunoSEQ multiplex PCR; TCRdb has only the in-frame clones, and not every one. The sample carries about 270,000 clones, about four fifths recorded once. Sequencing was carried out using peripheral blood. The origin of the receptors is a woman aged 60-75 years with active or convalescent COVID-19.

The chain is built from TRBV18 and TRBJ2-3, with TRBD2 matching over 12 bases. The germline V gene encodes CDR1 KGHSH and CDR2 LQKENI. Trimming cost V 1 base and J 3 bases; bases outside gene matches: 11. The CDR3 contains 19 residues. The CDR3 DNA is TGTGCCAGCTCACCACGCGCTAGCGGGGGGGCCACCACGACAGATACGCAGTATTTT. Translation gives CASSPRASGGATTTDTQYF.

The chain is built from TRBV15 and TRBJ1-5, with a tentative D call TRBD1 (5 bases). V dropped 2 bases and J dropped 2 bases, with 13 bases sitting between them. CDR1 is LNHNV and CDR2 is YYDKDF in the germline V gene (reference sequence). CDR3 size: 16 residues. CDR3 nucleotides: TGTGCCACCAGCAGACCTAAGGGGTCAGGCAATCAGCCCCAGCATTTT. Amino acids: CATSRPKGSGNQPQHF.

The V call is TRBV6-5, the J call TRBJ1-1, with a possible D match to TRBD1 (6 bases). V gave up 8 bases and J gave up 11 bases, with 15 bases separating them. The CDR3 length is 11 residues. Germline-derived CDR1 and CDR2 are MNHEY and SVGAGI. The CDR3 sequence is CASVLTGLAFF. The CDR3 DNA follows: TGTGCCAGCGTTCTCACAGGGCTGGCTTTCTTT.

Here the CDR3 DNA reads TGTGCCTGGAGTGTCAGTTTGCAAGAGACCCAGTACTTC. Protein: CAWSVSLQETQYF. This chain links TRBV30 with TRBJ2-5; unclear D gene. The V gene lost 0 bases and the J gene lost 2 bases, with 7 bases spanning the gap. This CDR3 has 13 residues. Germline V gene sequence: CDR1 GTSNPN, CDR2 SVGIG (reference sequence).

This clone was found a few times. The CDR3 DNA follows: TGTGCCAGCGGGACAGGTGGTCCTGAAGCTTTCTTT. This codes for CASGTGGPEAFF. The chain is built from TRBV19 and TRBJ1-1; 8 bases fit TRBD1. The V segment lost 9 bases and the J segment 6 bases; nucleotides outside the gene matches: 6. The CDR3 runs to 12 residues. The V gene's germline CDR1 is LNHDA and CDR2 SQIVND (reference sequence).

The chain carries TRBV4-1 and TRBJ1-1; the match to TRBD1 covers 7 bases. The V segment lost 4 bases and the J segment 4 bases; nucleotides outside the gene matches: 12. The germline V gene encodes CDR1 MGHRA and CDR2 YSYEKL. This CDR3 region has 16 residues. CDR3 amino acids: CASSLDSGSGGTEAFF. The CDR3 nucleotides are TGCGCCAGCAGCCTAGACTCTGGTTCAGGGGGCACTGAAGCTTTCTTT.

The chain uses TRBV7-2 and TRBJ1-4; D is uncertain. Germline loops: CDR1 SGHTA, CDR2 FQGNSA. The CDR3 runs 16 residues. The V end lost 4 bases, the J end lost 0 bases, and 12 bases lay between the germline ends. The DNA for the CDR3 is TGTGCCAGCAGCTCTGACTCGGTTGCAACTAATGAAAAACTGTTTTTT. Translating it yields CASSSDSVATNEKLFF.

J is TRBJ1-2 and V is TRBV29-1; no definite D call. The CDR3 length is 13 residues. V lost 3 bases and J lost 8, with 16 bases in between. Germline CDR1 and CDR2: SQVTM and ANQGSEA. The CDR3 is CSVDVIPEGGYTF. DNA for the CDR3: TGCAGCGTTGACGTGATACCCGAGGGAGGCTACACCTTC.

The chain links TRBV3-1 (or the pseudogene TRBV3-2) to TRBJ1-2; D gene ambiguous. Trimming took 0 bases from V and 4 from J, leaving 15 bases between them. The length of the CDR3 is 16 residues. Germline values: CDR1 LGHDT, CDR2 YNNKEL (reference sequence). This CDR3 is CASSQESGGSGYGYTF. The CDR3 nucleotides are TGTGCCAGCAGCCAAGAATCCGGAGGGTCTGGCTATGGCTACACCTTC.

The chain combines TRBV7-9 with TRBJ2-1, with D possibly being TRBD2 (5 bases). The germline gives CDR1 SEHNR, CDR2 FQNEAQ (reference sequence). There are 15 residues in the CDR3. The V gene lost 1 base and the J gene lost 5 bases, with 12 bases spanning the gap. The chain's CDR3 is CASSLDGLANNEQFF. As DNA, the CDR3 is TGTGCCAGCAGCTTAGACGGACTCGCGAACAATGAGCAGTTCTTC.

The chain joins TRBV28 to TRBJ1-5, with 7 bases identical to TRBD1. After removal of 5 bases from V and 3 bases from J, the junction contained 7 bases not matched to a gene. CDR1 is MDHEN and CDR2 is SYDVKM in the germline V gene. The CDR3 sequence is 15 residues long. CDR3 DNA sequence: TGTGCCAGCAGTAGCGACAGGGTCCCCAATCAGCCCCAGCATTTT. Its translation is CASSSDRVPNQPQHF.

This chain joins TRBV30 and TRBJ2-5, with 15 bases matching TRBD2. The CDR3 contains 19 residues. V was pared by 0 bases and J by 2 bases, with 10 bases of the junction left unmatched. The germline V gene encodes CDR1 GTSNPN and CDR2 SVGIG (reference sequence). In nucleotides, the CDR3 is TGTGCCTGGAGTGTTCGCAGGACTAGCGGGGGGGCCGGGCAAGAGACCCAGTACTTC. This sequence encodes CAWSVRRTSGGAGQETQYF.

This chain links TRBV9 with TRBJ1-3; D unresolved. The CDR3 contains 17 residues. V shed 0 bases and J shed 0 bases, with 13 bases lying between them. The germline V gene has CDR1 SGDLS and CDR2 YYNGEE. The CDR3 nucleotides read TGTGCCAGCAGCGTAGGAATGGAGTTCAGCTCTGGAAACACCATATATTTT. Encoded protein: CASSVGMEFSSGNTIYF.

V and J are TRBV6-4 and TRBJ1-2, with 9 bases aligning to TRBD1. V shed 6 bases, J shed 6 bases, and the junction held 8 bases outside the gene matches. This CDR3 has 14 amino acids. Germline lookup yields CDR1 MRHNA and CDR2 SNTAGT. CDR3: CASSPETGGNGYTF. In DNA, the CDR3 is TGTGCCAGCAGCCCCGAGACAGGGGGAAATGGCTACACCTTC.

The DNA for the CDR3 is TGTGCCAGCAGCCCCAGGCAGGGGGCTTACAATGAGCAGTTCTTC. Translating gives CASSPRQGAYNEQFF. This rearrangement joins TRBV7-2 to TRBJ2-1; TRBD1 matches at 8 bases. V lost 5 bases to trimming and J lost 4 bases; unmatched junction nucleotides: 7. The CDR3 is 15 residues long. Germline V gene sequence: CDR1 SGHTA, CDR2 FQGNSA.

This clone appeared a single time. CDR3 DNA sequence: TGTGCCAGCGGTCTCAGGGGCTCAACAGGGGCCAACGTCCTGACTTTC. It translates to CASGLRGSTGANVLTF. This sequence joins TRBV5-8 and TRBJ2-6; possible D gene TRBD1, 6 bases. Trimming removed 7 bases at V and 4 bases at J, with 18 bases between. The CDR3 covers 16 residues. Germline-derived CDR1 and CDR2 are SGHTS and YDEGEE. The full variable domain, rest sourced from reference TRBV5-8 and TRBJ2-6, is EAGVTQSPTHLIKTRGQQATLRCSPISGHTSVYWYQQALGLGLQFLLWYDEGEERNRGNFPPRFSGRQFPNYSSELNVNALELEDSALYLCASGLRGSTGANVLTFGAGSRLTVL.

About this clone itself: The sample contains more than one DNA sequence encoding this CDR3. The chain uses TRBV20-1 and TRBJ1-2; D gene unclear. Trimming stripped 3 bases from V and 2 bases from J, with 4 bases between. The germline V gene encodes CDR1 DFQATT and CDR2 SNEGSKA (reference sequence). CDR3 size: 11 residues. For the CDR3, the DNA is TGCAGTGCTAGTCGGAACTATGGCTACACCTTC. Its translation: CSASRNYGYTF.

The J gene is TRBJ2-3, the V gene TRBV11-3; a possible D gene is TRBD1 (6 bases). V was trimmed by 1 base and J by 1 base, leaving 9 bases between them. CDR1 SGHNT and CDR2 YENEEA come from the germline V gene. The CDR3 is 15 amino acids. The CDR3 here is CASSLVAGGTDTQYF. The CDR3 coding sequence is TGTGCCAGCAGCTTAGTGGCAGGGGGCACAGATACGCAGTATTTT.

This clone turned up a few times. V usage is TRBV27 and J usage is TRBJ2-7; perhaps TRBD2 as D (6 bases). Trimming pared 3 bases from V and 2 bases from J, leaving 26 bases between. The germline V gene encodes CDR1 MNHEY and CDR2 SMNVEV (reference sequence). This CDR3 region has 19 residues. CDR3: CASSFRTGVGGLNTYEQYF. CDR3 bases: TGTGCCAGCAGTTTCCGGACTGGGGTTGGGGGGTTAAATACCTACGAGCAGTACTTC.